Below, 18 T cell receptor beta chains from the same sample are listed, as sequenced in a study of early T cells in non-severe SARS-CoV-2 infection. TCRdb redid the calling of the 5' RACE reads with MiXCR, one entry per CDR3 protein. The table has 65,000 to 85,000 distinct CDR3 sequences, about 16% seen once. Sequencing input: whole blood. The receptors were sampled from an adult who was a healthcare worker with PCR-confirmed SARS-CoV-2 infection or an uninfected control (not recorded which).

J is TRBJ1-2 and V is TRBV19; 7 nucleotides align to TRBD1. Germline values: CDR1 LNHDA, CDR2 SQIVND (reference sequence). Trimming removed 7 bases from V and 1 base from J; junction bases left unmatched: 9. The CDR3 is made up of 15 amino acids. Here the CDR3 DNA reads TGTGCCAGTACCCCGAACAGGGGAATTAACTATGGCTACACCTTC. This sequence encodes CASTPNRGINYGYTF.

The V call is TRBV29-1, the J call TRBJ2-7; tentatively, D is TRBD2 (5 bases). CDR1 and CDR2 from the germline V gene are SQVTM and ANQGSEA. Trimming left V 4 bases short and J 7 bases short, with 8 bases between. The CDR3 loop spans 10 amino acids. CDR3: CSVGTGEQYF. In DNA, the CDR3 is TGCAGCGTTGGGACGGGAGAGCAGTACTTC.

The chain has TRBV7-9 and TRBJ1-1; D is unclear. This CDR3 comprises 13 residues. Trimming took 3 bases from V and 1 from J, leaving 6 bases between them. Germline lookup yields CDR1 SEHNR and CDR2 FQNEAQ (reference sequence). CDR3 amino acids: CASSFRTNTEAFF. CDR3 nucleotide sequence: TGTGCCAGCAGCTTCAGGACGAACACTGAAGCTTTCTTT.

This clonotype was recorded many times. V gene TRBV7-9 combines with J gene TRBJ1-6, with 8 bases aligning to TRBD1. V lost 5 bases to trimming and J lost 8 bases; unmatched junction nucleotides: 8. The germline V gene has CDR1 SEHNR and CDR2 FQNEAQ (reference sequence). CDR3 length equals 15 residues. The CDR3 loop is CASSPEQGGYSPLHF. The CDR3 nucleotides are TGTGCCAGCAGCCCAGAACAGGGGGGATATTCACCCCTCCACTTT.

The chain is built from TRBV11-3 and TRBJ2-3; 7 bases fit TRBD2. The trim removed 4 bases at V and 0 bases at J, leaving 4 bases unmatched. The CDR3 consists of 15 residues. Germline V gene sequence: CDR1 SGHNT, CDR2 YENEEA. CDR3 DNA sequence: TGTGCCAGCAGCTCTCTAGCGGCTAGCACAGATACGCAGTATTTT. Amino acid sequence: CASSSLAASTDTQYF. The full variable domain, in which reference TRBV11-3 and TRBJ2-3 provide the parts outside the CDR3, is EAGVVQSPRYKIIEKKQPVAFWCNPISGHNTLYWYLQNLGQGPELLIRYENEEAVDDSQLPKDRFSAERLKGVDSTLKIQPAELGDSAVYLCASSSLAASTDTQYFGPGTRLTVL.

This clonotype was observed many times. The chain employs TRBV30 and TRBJ1-4; D possibly corresponds to TRBD1 (5 bases). Germline CDR1 GTSNPN, CDR2 SVGIG (reference sequence). V shed 7 bases and J shed 3 bases, with 24 bases lying between them. The CDR3 covers 17 residues. CDR3 loop: CAFIAREGEGANEKLFF. The CDR3 DNA follows: TGTGCCTTTATAGCCCGGGAGGGAGAAGGGGCTAATGAAAAACTGTTTTTT.

This clonotype was detected only a few times. The V call is TRBV21-1, the J call TRBJ1-5; TRBD1, as called in the table, went unchecked against the DNA. TRBV21-1 is reported as a pseudogene. The CDR3 consists of 14 residues. CDR3 sequence reads: CASSKLRGRQPQHF. The CDR3 bases are TGTGCCAGCAGCAAACTCAGGGGGAGACAGCCCCAGCATTTT.

In this sample, this clonotype turned up a few times. The CDR3 loop reads CASSIESSGANVLTF. CDR3 nucleotide sequence: TGTGCCAGTAGTATAGAAAGCTCTGGGGCCAACGTCCTGACTTTC. The gene calls are TRBV19 and TRBJ2-6; D gene unclear. Trimming stripped 0 bases from V and 0 bases from J, with 3 bases between. Germline CDR1 LNHDA, CDR2 SQIVND (reference sequence). This CDR3 region has 15 residues. The whole variable domain, remainder taken from reference TRBV19 and TRBJ2-6, is DGGITQSPKYLFRKEGQNVTLSCEQNLNHDAMYWYRQDPGQGLRLIYYSQIVNDFQKGDIAEGYSVSREKKESFPLTVTSAQKNPTAFYLCASSIESSGANVLTFGAGSRLTVL.

This clonotype was observed a handful of times. The rearrangement joins TRBV6-6 to TRBJ1-5, with D possibly TRBD1 on 5 matching bases. Trimming stripped 6 bases from V and 2 bases from J, with 17 bases between. Germline CDR1 reads MNHNY; CDR2 reads SVGAGI (reference sequence). This CDR3 is 16 amino acids long. The CDR3 loop reads CASSQRARDGNQPQHF. DNA of the CDR3: TGTGCCAGCAGCCAACGGGCCAGGGACGGCAATCAGCCCCAGCATTTT.

The rearrangement joins TRBV7-2 to TRBJ2-1; D not certain. CDR1 and CDR2 from the germline V gene are SGHTA and FQGNSA. Trimming cost V 2 bases and J 1 base, with 9 bases left between them. The CDR3 length is 15 residues. The CDR3 loop is CASSLTRWSYNEQFF. In nucleotides, the CDR3 is TGTGCCAGCAGCTTAACCAGATGGTCCTACAATGAGCAGTTCTTC.

This chain uses TRBV24-1 with TRBJ2-2, with D perhaps TRBD1 (6 bases). The CDR3 is 16 amino acids. With 3 bases removed from V and 5 bases from J, the gap between germline ends came to 15 bases. Germline CDR1 reads KGHDR; CDR2 reads SFDVKD. The CDR3 sequence: CATSDQTGFWTGELFF. The CDR3 DNA reads TGTGCCACCAGTGATCAAACAGGGTTCTGGACCGGGGAGCTGTTTTTT.

The chain uses TRBV7-2 and TRBJ2-7; no clear D. The CDR3 has 14 amino acids. Germline assignment: CDR1 SGHTA and CDR2 FQGNSA. V was cut by 5 bases and J by 2 bases, with 13 bases left in between. Written as DNA, the CDR3 is TGTGCCAGCAGCGCCCCAAAGACGACCTACGAGCAGTACTTC. It yields the protein CASSAPKTTYEQYF.

This clonotype was recorded only once. A read error is possible here, since a much larger clone lies one base away. The J gene is TRBJ2-5, the V gene TRBV7-7; no reliable D call. Germline V gene sequence: CDR1 SSHAT, CDR2 FNYEAQ (reference sequence). The CDR3 contains 15 residues. The CDR3: CASSLTPGLRETQYF. The CDR3 nucleotides read TGTGCTAGCAGCTTAACCCCCGGCCTGAGGGAGACCCAGTACTTC. Variable domain in full (rest from reference TRBV7-7 and TRBJ2-5): GAGVSQSPRYKVTKRGQDVTLRCDPISSHATLYWYQQALGQGPEFLTYFNYEAQPDKSGLPSDRFSAERPEGSISTLTIQRTEQRDSAMYRCASSLTPGLRETQYFGPGTRLLVL.

This clonotype was seen at least ten times. The chain employs TRBV5-5 and TRBJ2-1; TRBD2 matches at 7 bases. CDR1 and CDR2 from the germline V gene are SGHKS and YYEKEE (reference sequence). J lost 0 bases, V lost 0 bases, and 6 bases had no gene match. This CDR3 is built from 17 residues. The CDR3: CASSLALGGSSYNEQFF. CDR3 DNA: TGTGCCAGCAGCTTGGCGTTGGGGGGGAGCTCCTACAATGAGCAGTTCTTC.

The chain has TRBV18 and TRBJ1-1; D possibly corresponds to TRBD1 (5 bases). Germline values: CDR1 KGHSH, CDR2 LQKENI. This CDR3 contains 13 residues. Trimming took 6 bases from V and 4 from J, leaving 12 bases between them. CDR3 nucleotides: TGTGCCAGCTCGTGGGGCGGTCTCACTGAAGCTTTCTTT. Translating it yields CASSWGGLTEAFF.

This clonotype occurred a few times. The chain is built from TRBV11-3 and TRBJ2-7; possibly TRBD2 for D (5 bases). The V end was cut by 5 bases, the J end by 2 bases, with 13 bases between. The CDR3 totals 14 residues. The germline V gene has CDR1 SGHNT and CDR2 YENEEA. The CDR3 reads CASSRSYGAYEQYF. CDR3 coding DNA: TGTGCCAGCAGCCGTAGTTACGGGGCCTACGAGCAGTACTTC.

A few counts support this clonotype. The rearrangement uses TRBV5-1 and TRBJ2-7, with TRBD2 matching 14 bases. The CDR3 runs 16 residues. Germline V gene data show CDR1 as SGHRS and CDR2 as YFSETQ. V lost 4 bases and J lost 5; bases outside the gene matches: 8. Here the CDR3 reads CASSLGTSGSLNEQYF. The CDR3 DNA follows: TGCGCCAGCAGCCTGGGGACTAGCGGGAGTTTGAACGAGCAGTACTTC.

This clonotype was seen a few times. CDR3 nucleotide sequence: TGTGCCAGCAGTGCCAGACAGGGGACCCCCTATGGCTACACCTTC. Translation gives CASSARQGTPYGYTF. The chain is built from TRBV6-6 and TRBJ1-2; 8 positions match TRBD1. There are 15 residues in the CDR3. CDR1 MNHNY and CDR2 SVGAGI come from the germline V gene (reference sequence). V lost 5 bases, J lost 4 bases, and 9 bases stayed unmatched.